The next 4 T cell receptor beta chains were all read from a single sample in a study of cytomegalovirus exposure and HLA in healthy donors. The PCR ran on 60 Vbeta and 13 Jbeta primers. Only in-frame clones appear in the TCRdb table, and some are missing; sequencing was by immunoSEQ multiplex PCR. Its table records about 150,000 clones. Sequences were obtained from PBMCs. The receptors come from a woman in her forties or fifties in good health and CMV-seronegative.

The V and J genes are TRBV13 and TRBJ1-1; D unresolved. V was pared by 0 bases and J by 8 bases, with 7 bases between. The CDR3 contains 12 residues. Germline lookup yields CDR1 PRHDT and CDR2 FYEKMQ (reference sequence). The CDR3 protein is CASSLGAIEAFF. CDR3 coding DNA: TGTGCCAGCAGCTTAGGGGCCATCGAAGCTTTCTTT.

The CDR3 protein is CASSVVEEDEQFF. CDR3 nucleotide sequence: TGTGCCAGCAGCGTAGTAGAAGAGGATGAGCAGTTCTTC. The chain links TRBV9 to TRBJ2-1; no definite D call. The CDR3 is 13 residues long. Germline CDR1 is SGDLS and CDR2 is YYNGEE. The V and J ends lost 0 bases and 8 bases respectively, with 9 bases between them. The full variable domain, rest sourced from reference TRBV9 and TRBJ2-1, is DSGVTQTPKHLITATGQRVTLRCSPRSGDLSVYWYQQSLDQGLQFLIQYYNGEERAKGNILERFSAQQFPDLHSELNLSSLELGDSALYFCASSVVEEDEQFFGPGTRLTVL.

The chain uses TRBV9 and TRBJ2-1, with 10 bases matching TRBD2. V was pared by 0 bases and J by 8 bases, with 20 bases of the junction left unmatched. The CDR3 length is 20 residues. The V gene's germline CDR1 is SGDLS and CDR2 YYNGEE. In DNA, the CDR3 is TGTGCCAGCAGCGTAGACCCTCGAGGTCTTGTCCTAGCGGGGGTGGATGAGCAGTTCTTC. Residues: CASSVDPRGLVLAGVDEQFF.

The CDR3 here is CASSPTSGSYNEQFF. The CDR3 nucleotides are TGTGCCAGCAGCCCAACTAGCGGGTCCTACAATGAGCAGTTCTTC. This chain joins TRBV7-9 and TRBJ2-1; 9 bases align to TRBD2. The CDR3 is 15 amino acids. Per germline, CDR1 SEHNR and CDR2 FQNEAQ (reference sequence). V shed 5 bases and J 1 base; nucleotides not matched to a gene: 3.